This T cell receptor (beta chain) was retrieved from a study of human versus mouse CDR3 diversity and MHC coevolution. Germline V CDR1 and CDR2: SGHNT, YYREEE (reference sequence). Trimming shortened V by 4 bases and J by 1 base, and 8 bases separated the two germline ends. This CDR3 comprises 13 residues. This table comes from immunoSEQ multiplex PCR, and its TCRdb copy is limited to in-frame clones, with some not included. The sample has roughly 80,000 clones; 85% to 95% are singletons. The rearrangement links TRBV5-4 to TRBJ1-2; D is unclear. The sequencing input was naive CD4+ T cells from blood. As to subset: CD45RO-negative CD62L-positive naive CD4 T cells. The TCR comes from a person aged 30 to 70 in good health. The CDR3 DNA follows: TGTGCCAGCAGCCCAACTGGTAACTATGGCTACACCTTC. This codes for CASSPTGNYGYTF. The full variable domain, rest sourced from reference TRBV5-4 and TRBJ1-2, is ETGVTQSPTHLIKTRGQQVTLRCSSQSGHNTVSWYQQALGQGPQFIFQYYREEENGRGNFPPRFSGLQFPNYSSELNVNALELDDSALYLCASSPTGNYGYTFGSGTRLTVV.